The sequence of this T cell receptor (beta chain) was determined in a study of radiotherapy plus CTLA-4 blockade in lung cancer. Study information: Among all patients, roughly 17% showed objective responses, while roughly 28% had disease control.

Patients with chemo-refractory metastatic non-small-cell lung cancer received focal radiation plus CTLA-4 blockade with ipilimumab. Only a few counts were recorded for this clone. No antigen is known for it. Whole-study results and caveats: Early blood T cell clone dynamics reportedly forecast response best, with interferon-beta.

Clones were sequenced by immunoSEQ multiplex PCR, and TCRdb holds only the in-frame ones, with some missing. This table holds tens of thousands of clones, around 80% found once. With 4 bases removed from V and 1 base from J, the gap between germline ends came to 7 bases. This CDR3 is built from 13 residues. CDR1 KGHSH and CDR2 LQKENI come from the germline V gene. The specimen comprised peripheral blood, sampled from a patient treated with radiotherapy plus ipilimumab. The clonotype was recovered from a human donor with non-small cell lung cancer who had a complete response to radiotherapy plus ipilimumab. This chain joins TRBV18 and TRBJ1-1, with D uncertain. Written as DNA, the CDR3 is TGTGCCAGCTCACACGACAAGAACACTGAAGCTTTCTTT. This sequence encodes CASSHDKNTEAFF. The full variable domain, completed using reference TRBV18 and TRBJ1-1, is NAGVMQNPRHLVRRRGQEARLRCSPMKGHSHVYWYRQLPEEGLKFMVYLQKENIIDESGMPKERFSAEFPKEGPSILRIQQVVRGDSAAYFCASSHDKNTEAFFGQGTRLTVV.